The T cell receptor beta chain described here comes from a study of cytomegalovirus exposure and HLA in healthy donors. The CDR3 spans 12 residues. Trimming took 5 bases from V and 4 from J, leaving 5 bases between them. Germline values: CDR1 WSHSY, CDR2 SAAADI. It was with 60 Vbeta and 13 Jbeta primers that the PCR ran. The repertoire was sequenced with immunoSEQ multiplex PCR; TCRdb's copy has only in-frame clones and lacks some. This sample carries fewer than 150,000 clones, about three quarters of them seen once, and the ten largest clones take about an eighth. The gene calls are TRBV10-2 and TRBJ1-4; no firm D call. Specimen: PBMCs. The TCR was taken from a human donor in good health. This chain's CDR3 is CASSRDNEKLFF. The DNA of the CDR3 is TGCGCCAGCAGTCGGGATAATGAAAAACTGTTTTTT.